Here is one T cell receptor beta chain with its context. Its cognate antigen is unknown. This sample was included in a study of shared clonotypes between healthy human individuals. Across the study: Used for every donor were three CD4 naive, three CD4 memory, two CD8 naive and one CD8 memory plate. Notes on the study in general: Clonotypes shared by all four sorted-subset donors had higher generation probabilities than non-shared clonotypes. Naive CD4 clonotypes were shared across a handful of donors at roughly 4.6%.

Only in-frame clones appear in the TCRdb table, and some are missing; sequencing was by immunoSEQ multiplex PCR. The repertoire holds approximately 2.3 million clones, with over 90% as singletons. CDR1 LNHNV and CDR2 YYDKDF come from the germline V gene (reference sequence). The V end was cut by 1 base, the J end by 4 bases, with 13 bases between. The length of the CDR3 is 15 residues. Sequencing used naive CD4+ T cells from PBMCs. Subset defined: CD45RA+ positively selected. The receptor was isolated from a man younger than 35 in good health. Some clones in this sample may be carry-over from other donors' samples. The chain combines TRBV15 with TRBJ1-1; the D is unclear. DNA for the CDR3: TGTGCCACCAGCAGAGTTGAGAACCCAGGCACTGAAGCTTTCTTT. As protein: CATSRVENPGTEAFF.